This T cell receptor beta chain comes out of a study of human T cells and chemical hapten exposure. Findings and limits, study-wide: Higher patch test scores went with higher counts of PT1 expanded TCRs.

As handled by the study authors: Sampled TCR counts reached a median of approximately 100,000 per sample, with values ranging from about 20,000 to 750,000. TCRdb processed the RACE reads anew with MiXCR; each CDR3 protein has one entry. TCRdb's processing, not the study's, gives the V and J calls here. The sample carries approximately 260,000 distinct CDR3 sequences, about 8.6% recorded once. V was trimmed by 7 bases and J by 10 bases, leaving 17 bases between them. CDR3 length: 14 amino acids. CDR1 and CDR2 from the germline V gene are MNHEY and SVGAGI. Time point specified: pre-sensitization, week 0. As for treatment: therapeutic diphenylcyclopropenone sensitization with weekly scalp DPC. Of note for this clonotype: Its specificity is unknown.

The clonotype was recovered from a woman aged 40 to 49 with alopecia areata. Some clones in this sample may be carry-over from other donors' samples. The specimen comprised whole blood, sampled in connection with sensitization to the hapten diphenylcyclopropenone (DPC). The genes are TRBV6-5 and TRBJ1-6, with D unclear. The CDR3 DNA reads as TGTGCCAGCACCCCCGGCGGGTTTAGGTCACCCCTCCACTTT. Translating gives CASTPGGFRSPLHF.